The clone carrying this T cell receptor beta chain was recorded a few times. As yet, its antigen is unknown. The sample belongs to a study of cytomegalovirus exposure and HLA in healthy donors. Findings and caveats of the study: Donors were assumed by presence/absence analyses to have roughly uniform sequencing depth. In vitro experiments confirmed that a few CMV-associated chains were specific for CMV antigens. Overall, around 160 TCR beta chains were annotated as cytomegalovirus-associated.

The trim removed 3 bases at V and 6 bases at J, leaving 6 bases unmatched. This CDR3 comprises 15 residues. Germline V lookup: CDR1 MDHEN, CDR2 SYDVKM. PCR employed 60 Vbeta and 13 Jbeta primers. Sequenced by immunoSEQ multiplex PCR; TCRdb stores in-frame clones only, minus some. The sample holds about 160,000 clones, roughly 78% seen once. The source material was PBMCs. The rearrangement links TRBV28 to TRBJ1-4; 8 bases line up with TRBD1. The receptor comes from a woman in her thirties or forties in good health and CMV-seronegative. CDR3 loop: CASSFRGRADEKLFF. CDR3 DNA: TGTGCCAGCAGTTTCAGGGGGCGCGCGGATGAAAAACTGTTTTTT. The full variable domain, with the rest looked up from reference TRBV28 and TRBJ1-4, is DVKVTQSSRYLVKRTGEKVFLECVQDMDHENMFWYRQDPGLGLRLIYFSYDVKMKEKGDIPEGYSVSREKKERFSLILESASTNQTSMYLCASSFRGRADEKLFFGSGTQLSVL.